This TCR beta chain was retrieved from a study of memory CD4+ T cells and cytomegalovirus serostatus. Findings of the study overall: Each of roughly 65 CMV-associated TCRbeta sequences occurred in one to five individuals.

Trimming took 0 bases from V and 1 from J, leaving 7 bases between them. CDR1 and CDR2 from the germline V gene are SGHRS and YFSETQ. The CDR3 spans 14 residues. Note on this clone: Antigen specificity is unknown.

Under the authors' procedure: Out-of-frame sequences were removed, leaving 2 million to 2.5 million distinct TCRbeta sequences. Clones were read by immunoSEQ multiplex PCR, and TCRdb kept only the in-frame ones, dropping some. The V and J calls and clone size are taken from that table; D and trimming were inferred from the DNA. The sample records approximately 40,000 clones, around 78% being singletons. The sort gate was single viable CD3+CD4+CD8-CD45RO+ cells for memory CD4+ T cells. Sequences were obtained from memory CD4+ T cells from blood. V gene TRBV5-1 combines with J gene TRBJ1-1, with D possibly matching TRBD1 (5 bases). The clonotype was recovered from an adult in good health and CMV-seronegative. The chain's CDR3 is CASSLARGNTEAFF. The CDR3, as DNA: TGCGCCAGCAGCTTGGCGAGGGGGAACACTGAAGCTTTCTTT.